The 20 T cell receptor beta chains below were found in one sample sequenced in a study of blood T cell repertoires in COVID-19. Measured with immunoSEQ multiplex PCR; TCRdb has only the in-frame clones, and not every one. The sample has about 120,000 clones; approximately 74% are singletons. The sequenced sample consisted of peripheral blood. These receptors were collected from a man aged 55 to 70 with acute or convalescent COVID-19.

This chain links TRBV11-1 with TRBJ2-7, with a weak D call TRBD1 (6 bases). This CDR3 comprises 15 residues. Trimming removed 6 bases at V and 2 bases at J, with 17 bases between. Looked up from germline, CDR1 is SGHAT and CDR2 is FQDESV (reference sequence). This CDR3 is CASSYRRDTPYEQYF. CDR3 nucleotide sequence: TGTGCCAGCAGTTATAGACGGGACACCCCCTACGAGCAGTACTTC.

J is TRBJ1-3 and V is TRBV4-1; TRBD1 aligns across 7 bases. The CDR3 is made up of 17 amino acids. Germline loops: CDR1 MGHRA, CDR2 YSYEKL. Trimming cost V 1 base and J 0 bases; bases outside gene matches: 6. In nucleotides, the CDR3 is TGCGCCAGCAGCCAAGGCTCTGGGACAGTCTCTGGAAACACCATATATTTT. Protein: CASSQGSGTVSGNTIYF.

The J gene is TRBJ2-6, the V gene TRBV5-4; 8 nucleotides match TRBD2. The J segment lost 1 base and the V segment lost 4 bases, leaving 7 bases of the junction unmatched. The CDR3 loop spans 17 amino acids. In germline, CDR1 is SGHNT, CDR2 YYREEE (reference sequence). This chain's CDR3 is CASSRGGSTSGANVLTF. CDR3 coding DNA: TGTGCCAGCAGCCGGGGGGGTAGCACATCTGGGGCCAACGTCCTGACTTTC. The variable domain in full, with the rest retrieved from reference TRBV5-4 and TRBJ2-6, is ETGVTQSPTHLIKTRGQQVTLRCSSQSGHNTVSWYQQALGQGPQFIFQYYREEENGRGNFPPRFSGLQFPNYSSELNVNALELDDSALYLCASSRGGSTSGANVLTFGAGSRLTVL.

The chain employs TRBV3-1 (or the pseudogene TRBV3-2) and TRBJ1-2, with TRBD1 matching over 8 bases. V lost 5 bases, J lost 0 bases, and 8 bases stayed unmatched. This CDR3 is built from 16 residues. Germline CDR1 and CDR2: LGHDT and YNNKEL (reference sequence). Written as DNA, the CDR3 is TGTGCCAGCAGCATGCGAGGGACAGGCTCTAACTATGGCTACACCTTC. Translated: CASSMRGTGSNYGYTF.

This clone has only one observation. This chain uses TRBV18 with TRBJ2-2; D might be TRBD2 (5 bases). CDR1 is KGHSH and CDR2 is LQKENI in the germline V gene. V was clipped by 5 bases and J by 5 bases, with 12 bases between them. The CDR3 is 14 residues long. The CDR3 DNA is TGTGCCAGCTCAATAACGAGGGAAACCGGGGAGCTGTTTTTT. Translated: CASSITRETGELFF.

The chain carries TRBV30 and TRBJ2-4; 8 nucleotides match TRBD1. This CDR3 has 13 amino acids. Germline V gene data show CDR1 as GTSNPN and CDR2 as SVGIG (reference sequence). Losses at the gene ends were 0 bases for V and 6 bases for J; bases not matched to a gene: 1. CDR3 DNA: TGTGCCTGGAGTGTACAGGGGGGAAACATTCAGTACTTC. Its protein product is CAWSVQGGNIQYF.

V usage is TRBV14 and J usage is TRBJ2-7, with 7 bases identical to TRBD2. The CDR3 has 15 residues. Germline V gene sequence: CDR1 SGHDN, CDR2 FVKESK. Germline trimming cut 1 base from V and 1 base from J; bases unmatched to any gene: 4. The CDR3 here is CASSQAGGLSYEQYF. CDR3 coding DNA: TGTGCCAGCAGCCAAGCGGGAGGTCTATCCTACGAGCAGTACTTC.

The V gene is TRBV10-3, the J gene TRBJ2-7, with 8 positions matching TRBD2. CDR1 and CDR2 (germline): ENHRY, SYGVKD. V was clipped by 7 bases and J by 4 bases; unmatched bases: 12. The CDR3 extends over 15 amino acids. CDR3 DNA sequence: TGTGCCATCACCGACATCAGCGGGAGTAAGTACGAGCAGTACTTC. It is translated as CAITDISGSKYEQYF.

This sequence joins TRBV7-8 and TRBJ1-2; 11 positions agree with TRBD1. CDR3 length: 16 residues. Germline CDR1 and CDR2: SGHVS and FQNEAQ. The V segment lost 1 base and the J segment 0 bases; nucleotides outside the gene matches: 1. CDR3 bases: TGTGCCAGCAGCTTAGGGGGACAGGGGGCTAACTATGGCTACACCTTC. The encoded protein is CASSLGGQGANYGYTF.

This chain connects TRBV10-1 to TRBJ2-1; D unresolved. The germline V gene has CDR1 WNHNN and CDR2 SYGVQD (reference sequence). V shed 8 bases and J shed 10 bases, with 9 bases lying between them. The CDR3 extends over 10 amino acids. CDR3 bases: TGCGCCAGCGGTGGGCGGGAGCAGTTCTTC. Translating gives CASGGREQFF.

The chain couples TRBV6-5 to TRBJ1-2, with a weak D call TRBD1 (6 bases). The CDR3 has 15 amino acids. Germline CDR1 MNHEY, CDR2 SVGAGI. V gave up 6 bases and J gave up 5 bases, with 19 bases separating them. CDR3 sequence: CASSLFPQGWYGYTF. CDR3 sequence (DNA): TGTGCCAGCAGCCTCTTCCCACAGGGCTGGTATGGCTACACCTTC.

The chain is built from TRBV10-2 and TRBJ2-3, with 10 bases that match TRBD2. The CDR3 length is 15 residues. Germline assignment: CDR1 WSHSY and CDR2 SAAADI. V shed 1 base, J shed 5 bases, and the junction held 3 bases outside the gene matches. DNA of the CDR3: TGCGCCAGCAGTGAGTTAGCGGGAGGAGGAGATACGCAGTATTTT. It specifies CASSELAGGGDTQYF.

This rearrangement joins TRBV19 to TRBJ1-2, with unresolved D. The CDR3 has 13 amino acids. CDR1 and CDR2 from the germline V gene are LNHDA and SQIVND (reference sequence). V lost 6 bases to trimming and J lost 9 bases, with 17 bases between them. The CDR3 DNA sequence: TGTGCCAGTAGAAACCCAAATGGAGGGAGCTACACCTTC. This sequence encodes CASRNPNGGSYTF.

V and J are TRBV3-1 (or the pseudogene TRBV3-2) and TRBJ2-1; 11 bases align to TRBD2. Trimming took 4 bases from V and 7 from J; bases not matched to a gene: 9. There are 16 residues in the CDR3. Germline-derived CDR1 and CDR2 are LGHDT and YNNKEL (reference sequence). The CDR3 bases are TGTGCCAGCAGCCGGAGTAGCGGGGGGGAGAGAAATGAGCAGTTCTTC. Translating gives CASSRSSGGERNEQFF.

The chain employs TRBV4-2 and TRBJ2-7; a weak D match, TRBD2 (6 bases). V dropped 3 bases and J dropped 7 bases, with 16 bases sitting between them. Germline loops: CDR1 LGHNA, CDR2 YNFKEQ. This CDR3 comprises 14 residues. The CDR3 region is CASSQEGQAREQYF. The CDR3 coding sequence is TGTGCCAGCAGCCAGGAGGGCCAGGCTCGGGAGCAGTACTTC.

This rearrangement joins TRBV2 to TRBJ2-5; D might be TRBD2 (6 bases). The CDR3 contains 16 residues. V was cut by 5 bases and J by 1 base, with 17 bases left in between. The germline V gene encodes CDR1 SNHLY and CDR2 FYNNEI. The DNA of the CDR3 is TGTGCCAGCAGTTTGGGAGGCGGCATCTCCCAAGAGACCCAGTACTTC. This translates into CASSLGGGISQETQYF.

This rearrangement joins TRBV20-1 to TRBJ1-3, with D possibly being TRBD1 (5 bases). The CDR3 is 14 amino acids. The germline V and J ends were trimmed by 3 bases and 2 bases, with 11 bases remaining between them. Germline-derived CDR1 and CDR2 are DFQATT and SNEGSKA (reference sequence). The CDR3 sequence is CSASRQSAGNTIYF. CDR3 bases: TGCAGTGCTAGTCGACAGTCGGCTGGAAACACCATATATTTT.

CDR3 coding DNA: TGTGCCAGCAGCCAAACGATAGTTACGAGTTGGCAGTACTTC. Translated: CASSQTIVTSWQYF. The chain joins TRBV14 to TRBJ2-7; D unresolved. Germline V CDR1 and CDR2: SGHDN, FVKESK. The length of the CDR3 is 14 residues. V was pared by 2 bases and J by 9 bases, with 17 bases between.

The genes are TRBV5-1 and TRBJ2-3, with 11 bases fitting TRBD2. The CDR3 extends over 14 amino acids. CDR1 and CDR2 from the germline V gene are SGHRS and YFSETQ. The V gene end was trimmed by 0 bases and the J gene end by 7 bases; junction bases not matched to a gene: 1. The CDR3 region is CASSLGTSGHTQYF. The CDR3 nucleotides are TGCGCCAGCAGCTTGGGGACTAGCGGGCATACGCAGTATTTT.

V is TRBV4-1 and J is TRBJ1-5, with D perhaps matching TRBD1 (5 bases). Trimming took 0 bases from V and 4 from J, leaving 10 bases between them. The CDR3 contains 15 residues. Germline V gives CDR1 MGHRA, CDR2 YSYEKL. For the CDR3, the DNA is TGCGCCAGCAGCCAAGAGCCGGGGGGGAATCAGCCCCAGCATTTT. This encodes CASSQEPGGNQPQHF.